The rows below give T cell receptor beta chains drawn from one sample of a study of response to subunit inactivated influenza vaccine. TCRdb used MiXCR to reprocess the RT-PCR reads, holding one entry per CDR3 protein. The table shows 250,000 to 350,000 distinct CDR3 sequences, with over 20% occurring only once. This specimen was PBMCs from blood, taken roughly 20 months after vaccination. The receptor source for this set is a man between 50 and 69 years old who received an inactivated influenza vaccine. CDR3s include the opening cysteine and the closing phenylalanine or tryptophan. The D gene is left open where the match is weak. The size entry is marked missing in some rows and otherwise reads once, few, many or a size class.

D: TRBD1
J: TRBJ1-1
V: TRBV24-1
size: -
DNA: TGTGCCACCAGTGCCCGCGGACAGGGGCACACTGAAGCTTTCTTT
CDR3: CATSARGQGHTEAFF

D: -
J: TRBJ1-6
V: TRBV20-1
size: few
DNA: TGCAGTGCTAGAAGGGAGGAGATTGGTAATTCACCCCTCCACTTT
CDR3: CSARREEIGNSPLHF

D: -
J: TRBJ1-1
V: TRBV27
size: few
DNA: TGTGCCAGCAGTCGACAGGAGAACACTGAAGCTTTCTTT
CDR3: CASSRQENTEAFF

D: -
J: TRBJ1-2
V: TRBV15
size: -
DNA: TGTGCCACCAGCAGAGATAGCGCAGGGGTTTATGGCTACACCTTC
CDR3: CATSRDSAGVYGYTF

D: -
J: TRBJ2-2
V: TRBV12-3/TRBV12-4
size: -
DNA: TGTGCCAGCAGTCTTGGGGCCTCGGACGAGGGGGAGCTGTTTTTT
CDR3: CASSLGASDEGELFF

D: TRBD1
J: TRBJ1-6
V: TRBV27
size: -
DNA: TGTGCCAGCAGTCCAAAAGGGACAGGGGTTTCACCCCTCCACTTT
CDR3: CASSPKGTGVSPLHF

D: TRBD1
J: TRBJ1-1
V: TRBV20-1
size: few
DNA: TGCAGTGCTAGGGGACAGGAGATAATCCAGAACACTGAAGCTTTCTTT
CDR3: CSARGQEIIQNTEAFF

D: -
J: TRBJ1-3
V: TRBV5-1
size: few
DNA: TGCGCCAGCAGCATAGGGACATATGGAAACACCATATATTTT
CDR3: CASSIGTYGNTIYF

D: -
J: TRBJ1-2
V: TRBV5-5
size: -
DNA: TGTGCCAGCAGCTTTAGCGGGGCTCTATCGGGGGGCTACACCTTC
CDR3: CASSFSGALSGGYTF

D: -
J: TRBJ2-3
V: TRBV15
size: once
DNA: TGTGCCACCAGCAGAGATCCCCAAGCAGATACGCAGTATTTT
CDR3: CATSRDPQADTQYF

D: TRBD1
J: TRBJ2-5
V: TRBV20-1
size: few
DNA: TGCAGTGCTATTCGACAGGGTAGGGAGACCCAGTACTTC
CDR3: CSAIRQGRETQYF

D: -
J: TRBJ1-1
V: TRBV3-1
size: few
DNA: TGTGCCAGCAGCCTAGGCGGTAGAACCCACACTGAAGCTTTCTTT
CDR3: CASSLGGRTHTEAFF

D: -
J: TRBJ2-3
V: TRBV7-2
size: -
DNA: TGTGCCAGCAGCCTACGACAGGACCAATTTAGTACGCAGTATTTT
CDR3: CASSLRQDQFSTQYF

D: -
J: TRBJ1-1
V: TRBV6-1
size: -
DNA: TGTGCCAGCAGTACGCCTCAGGGAGGGGGTGAAGCTTTCTTT
CDR3: CASSTPQGGGEAFF

D: -
J: TRBJ2-7
V: TRBV6-2/TRBV6-3
size: -
DNA: TGTGCCAGCAGCCGGGACATATCCTACGAGCAGTACTTC
CDR3: CASSRDISYEQYF

D: -
J: TRBJ2-1
V: TRBV5-8
size: -
DNA: TGTGCCAGCAGCTTGGACCTTGGCTCCTACAATGAGCAGTTCTTC
CDR3: CASSLDLGSYNEQFF

D: -
J: TRBJ2-7
V: TRBV12-3/TRBV12-4
size: -
DNA: TGTGCCAGCAGTTTAGTTCAGGGTGAGCAGTACTTC
CDR3: CASSLVQGEQYF

D: TRBD1
J: TRBJ2-7
V: TRBV11-2
size: few
DNA: TGTGCCAGCAGCTACGGACAGGGTAGCGAGCAGTACTTC
CDR3: CASSYGQGSEQYF

D: -
J: TRBJ2-1
V: TRBV11-2
size: -
DNA: TGTGCCAGCAGCTTAAGGGGGGAGGCGGGAAGAACCTACAATGAGCAGTTCTTC
CDR3: CASSLRGEAGRTYNEQFF

D: -
J: TRBJ2-7
V: TRBV7-8
size: once
DNA: TGTGCCAGCAGCTTAGAAAGGGGCCCCTACGAGCAGTACTTC
CDR3: CASSLERGPYEQYF

D: -
J: TRBJ1-5
V: TRBV6-1
size: -
DNA: TGTGCCAGCAGCAAGGACAGTTGGTATAGCAATCGGCCCCAGCATTTT
CDR3: CASSKDSWYSNRPQHF

D: -
J: TRBJ2-3
V: TRBV28
size: -
DNA: TGTGCCAGCAGTTTATTAGGTCCGCAGTATTTT
CDR3: CASSLLGPQYF

D: -
J: TRBJ1-5
V: TRBV6-1
size: few
DNA: TGTGCCAGCAGTGCCGGACAGACCTATAGCAATCAGCCCCAGCATTTT
CDR3: CASSAGQTYSNQPQHF

D: -
J: TRBJ2-7
V: TRBV12-3/TRBV12-4
size: -
DNA: TGTGCCAGCAGTTTGGGCAGACCCTACGAGCAGTACTTC
CDR3: CASSLGRPYEQYF

D: TRBD1
J: TRBJ1-1
V: TRBV7-9
size: -
DNA: TGTGCCAGCAGCCCCGGGACAGGGGTGGGTACTGAAGCTTTCTTT
CDR3: CASSPGTGVGTEAFF

D: -
J: TRBJ1-1
V: TRBV5-1
size: many
DNA: TGCGCCAGCAGCTTGGATTCTTCAATCGAGCACACTGAAGCTTTCTTT
CDR3: CASSLDSSIEHTEAFF

D: TRBD2
J: TRBJ2-1
V: TRBV11-2
size: -
DNA: TGTGCCAGCAGCTTAGGGGTAGCGGGAGGCTCCTACAATGAGCAGTTCTTC
CDR3: CASSLGVAGGSYNEQFF

D: -
J: TRBJ2-1
V: TRBV7-9
size: few
DNA: TGTGCCAGCAGCTGGGGGCTTGGGAATGAGCAGTTCTTC
CDR3: CASSWGLGNEQFF

D: -
J: TRBJ1-1
V: TRBV9
size: many
DNA: TGTGCCAGCAGTGGGGGCTTCCAAGAAGCTTTCTTT
CDR3: CASSGGFQEAFF

D: TRBD1
J: TRBJ1-2
V: TRBV12-3/TRBV12-4
size: many
DNA: TGTGCCAGCAGTATGACAGGGGTCAACTATGGCTACACCTTC
CDR3: CASSMTGVNYGYTF

D: -
J: TRBJ1-2
V: TRBV25-1
size: many
DNA: TGTGCCAGCAGGGACAGCGTTCATGGCTACACCTTC
CDR3: CASRDSVHGYTF

D: -
J: TRBJ2-1
V: TRBV20-1
size: -
DNA: TGCAGTGTGGATGCAGCCCTTTCCTACAATGAGCAGTTCTTC
CDR3: CSVDAALSYNEQFF

D: -
J: TRBJ1-2
V: TRBV20-1
size: -
DNA: TGCAGTGCTAGAAAAACCGGGAGCGGTTTATATGGCTACACCTTC
CDR3: CSARKTGSGLYGYTF

D: -
J: TRBJ2-1
V: TRBV5-1
size: -
DNA: TGCGCCAGCAGCTTAGTTAGCCGCACCTACAATGAGCAGTTCTTC
CDR3: CASSLVSRTYNEQFF

D: -
J: TRBJ1-3
V: TRBV25-1
size: few
DNA: TGTGCCAGCAGTGATGGTGGGGGCGGTGGAAACACCATATATTTT
CDR3: CASSDGGGGGNTIYF

D: -
J: TRBJ2-2
V: TRBV7-2
size: many
DNA: TGTGCCAGCAGCTTTCGGAACACCGGGGAGCTGTTTTTT
CDR3: CASSFRNTGELFF

D: -
J: TRBJ1-5
V: TRBV27
size: many
DNA: TGTGCCAGCAGGAGCTGGCAGGGGTATCAGCCCCAGCATTTT
CDR3: CASRSWQGYQPQHF

D: -
J: TRBJ1-2
V: TRBV6-5
size: few
DNA: TGTGCCAGCAGTTACGGCGGGACCAGCGGCTACACCTTC
CDR3: CASSYGGTSGYTF

D: -
J: TRBJ1-2
V: TRBV4-1
size: -
DNA: TGCGCCAGCAGCCAGGAATATACAGTAAACTATGGCTACACCTTC
CDR3: CASSQEYTVNYGYTF

D: -
J: TRBJ1-2
V: TRBV7-9
size: -
DNA: TGTGCCAGCGACCAGGGTCTTTCTAACTATGGCTACACCTTC
CDR3: CASDQGLSNYGYTF

D: -
J: TRBJ1-3
V: TRBV4-3
size: few
DNA: TGCGCCAGCAGCCCAGGACACTACTCTGGAAACACCATATATTTT
CDR3: CASSPGHYSGNTIYF

D: TRBD1
J: TRBJ2-2
V: TRBV7-2
size: few
DNA: TGTGCCAGCAGCTTATGGCTGGCAGGGGGAACGAACACCGGGGAGCTGTTTTTT
CDR3: CASSLWLAGGTNTGELFF

D: -
J: TRBJ2-5
V: TRBV4-1
size: few
DNA: TGCGCCAGCAGCCAACAGAGCGGCTCGGGGACCCAGTACTTC
CDR3: CASSQQSGSGTQYF

D: TRBD1
J: TRBJ1-2
V: TRBV5-1
size: few
DNA: TGCGCCAGCAGCTTGGGGCCAGGGGGCGTGGAGGCCTACACCTTC
CDR3: CASSLGPGGVEAYTF

D: -
J: TRBJ2-3
V: TRBV27
size: -
DNA: TGTGCCAGCAGTTTAAAGAGCGGGGATACGCAGTATTTT
CDR3: CASSLKSGDTQYF

D: TRBD1
J: TRBJ1-2
V: TRBV5-6
size: -
DNA: TGTGCCAGCAGCCCGGGACAGCTTCAAGGCTACACCTTC
CDR3: CASSPGQLQGYTF

D: -
J: TRBJ2-4
V: TRBV7-2
size: few
DNA: TGTGCCAGCAGCTTAGTAGCTTCCAAAAACATTCAGTACTTC
CDR3: CASSLVASKNIQYF

D: -
J: TRBJ2-7
V: TRBV6-2/TRBV6-3
size: -
DNA: TGTGCCACGGGGGAGGTCTCCTACGAGCAGTACTTC
CDR3: CATGEVSYEQYF

D: TRBD2
J: TRBJ2-1
V: TRBV6-2/TRBV6-3
size: few
DNA: TGTGCCAGCAGGCGCCTAGCGGGAGGGTTCAATGAGCAGTTCTTC
CDR3: CASRRLAGGFNEQFF

D: -
J: TRBJ1-2
V: TRBV5-1
size: -
DNA: TGCGCCAGCAGCTTGCAGGGCGCGCGGTCTGGCTACACCTTC
CDR3: CASSLQGARSGYTF

D: -
J: TRBJ1-1
V: TRBV6-1
size: few
DNA: TGTGCCATCCGTCGGGCCACTGAAGCTTTCTTT
CDR3: CAIRRATEAFF

D: -
J: TRBJ2-1
V: TRBV4-1
size: few
DNA: TGCGCCAGCAGCCAAGAAGGGAGGTTTGAGCAGTTCTTC
CDR3: CASSQEGRFEQFF

D: TRBD2
J: TRBJ2-7
V: TRBV20-1
size: -
DNA: TGCAGTGCTAGCGGCCTAGCGGGCTACGAGCAGTACTTC
CDR3: CSASGLAGYEQYF

D: TRBD2
J: TRBJ2-1
V: TRBV5-6
size: -
DNA: TGTGCCAGCAGCTTGACCGAGCGGACTAGCGGTAGGGATGAGCAGTTCTTC
CDR3: CASSLTERTSGRDEQFF

D: -
J: TRBJ1-1
V: TRBV5-1
size: few
DNA: TGCGCCAGCAGCTCTGGGACCGGGAGCACTGAAGCTTTCTTT
CDR3: CASSSGTGSTEAFF

D: -
J: TRBJ2-1
V: TRBV20-1
size: -
DNA: TGCAGTGCTAGAGAACTAGATTCCTACAATGAGCAGTTCTTC
CDR3: CSARELDSYNEQFF

D: -
J: TRBJ1-1
V: TRBV5-1
size: -
DNA: TGCGCCAGCAGCTTGGAAACAGGGATGAACACTGAAGCTTTCTTT
CDR3: CASSLETGMNTEAFF

D: -
J: TRBJ1-2
V: TRBV28
size: few
DNA: TGTGCCAGCAGTTTTACTCGGGGCTACACCTTC
CDR3: CASSFTRGYTF

D: -
J: TRBJ2-3
V: TRBV12-3/TRBV12-4
size: many
DNA: TGTGCCAGCACCCCCTCGGTAGATACGCAGTATTTT
CDR3: CASTPSVDTQYF

D: -
J: TRBJ2-7
V: TRBV9
size: -
DNA: TGTGCCAGCAGCCCAAGGGGCAGCTCTACCTACGAGCAGTACTTC
CDR3: CASSPRGSSTYEQYF